Sequencing of this TCR beta chain was carried out in a study of blood T cell repertoires in COVID-19. The data were produced by immunoSEQ multiplex PCR, yet TCRdb's version contains in-frame clones alone and is incomplete. This table holds a few hundred thousand clones, around 90% found once. The ends were cut back, 1 base at V and 4 bases at J, with 13 bases in the middle. The germline V gene encodes CDR1 SNHLY and CDR2 FYNNEI. CDR3 length equals 15 residues. The origin of this receptor is a woman in her late teens or twenties who had recovered from COVID-19. The specimen was PBMCs or T cells enriched from blood (not recorded which). This chain uses TRBV2 with TRBJ1-1; tentative D call: TRBD1 (6 bases). CDR3 amino acids: CASSEVQGSITEAFF. In DNA, the CDR3 is TGTGCCAGCAGTGAAGTTCAGGGGAGTATCACTGAAGCTTTCTTT.